These T cell receptor beta chains were read from a single sample in a study of shared clonotypes between healthy human individuals. The repertoire was sequenced with immunoSEQ multiplex PCR; TCRdb's copy has only in-frame clones and lacks some. This table has around 2,000,000 clones, just under 95% appearing once. The sequencing sample was made of naive CD8+ T cells sorted from blood. The receptors derive from a young man in good health. Each CDR3 is given with its conserved first and last residue. D genes are given only for firm matches. Clone size is given for some rows only: seen once, a few or many times, or a class if the clone is expanded.

TRBV19	NA	TRBJ1-6	NA	CASSMAGSPVYSPLHF	TGTGCCAGTAGTATGGCGGGATCCCCCGTATATTCACCCCTCCACTTT
TRBV11-2	NA	TRBJ1-4	NA	CASSLDNPRGGINEKLFF	TGTGCCAGCAGCTTAGATAATCCCCGTGGAGGCATTAATGAAAAACTGTTTTTT
TRBV5-1	NA	TRBJ1-1	NA	CASSLDPAVNTEAFF	TGCGCCAGCAGCTTGGATCCGGCAGTGAACACTGAAGCTTTCTTT
TRBV6-5	NA	TRBJ2-7	NA	CASSYTLGNHEQYF	TGTGCCAGCAGTTACACCCTCGGGAACCACGAGCAGTACTTC
TRBV5-6	NA	TRBJ2-5	NA	CASSLGGAQETQYF	TGTGCCAGCAGCTTGGGAGGAGCCCAAGAGACCCAGTACTTC
TRBV27	NA	TRBJ2-2	NA	CASSSDTPDTGELFF	TGTGCCAGCAGTTCCGACACCCCCGACACCGGGGAGCTGTTTTTT
TRBV27	NA	TRBJ1-4	NA	CASREIDSPNEKLFF	TGTGCCAGCAGGGAAATTGACAGCCCAAATGAAAAACTGTTTTTT
TRBV15	NA	TRBJ2-7	NA	CATSNLGSSYEQYF	TGTGCCACCAGCAACTTAGGAAGCTCCTACGAGCAGTACTTC
TRBV30	NA	TRBJ1-1	TRBD1	CAWNSAGGTEAFF	TGTGCCTGGAACTCGGCAGGGGGCACTGAAGCTTTCTTT
TRBV5-4	once	TRBJ2-5	NA	CASQSRWGQETQYF	TGTGCCAGTCAATCGAGGTGGGGCCAAGAGACCCAGTACTTC
TRBV10-1	once	TRBJ2-7	NA	CASSESGGSYEQYF	TGCGCCAGCAGTGAGTCTGGGGGAAGTTACGAGCAGTACTTC
TRBV6-5	NA	TRBJ1-1	NA	CASSYRVTYTEAFF	TGTGCCAGCAGTTACAGGGTAACGTACACTGAAGCTTTCTTT
TRBV4-1	NA	TRBJ2-7	TRBD2	CASSQAPSGPAYEQYF	TGCGCCAGCAGCCAAGCCCCTAGCGGCCCCGCCTACGAGCAGTACTTC
TRBV5-1	NA	TRBJ2-7	TRBD2	CASSSYSGGLSYEQYF	TGCGCCAGCAGCTCCTATAGCGGGGGGCTCTCCTACGAGCAGTACTTC
TRBV7-9	NA	TRBJ2-7	TRBD1	CASSPTHRGPPYEQYF	TGTGCCAGCAGCCCTACACACAGGGGTCCCCCCTACGAGCAGTACTTC
TRBV5-1	NA	TRBJ2-5	NA	CASSLEGGLGETQYF	TGCGCCAGCAGCTTGGAGGGGGGGCTTGGAGAGACCCAGTACTTC